This T cell receptor (beta chain) was recorded in a study of blood T cells in healthy people across ages. Study results and caveats: The study found more naive CD4+ cells and higher diversity in long-lived than aged donors.

Per the germline V gene, CDR1 is ENHRY and CDR2 is SYGVKD. Trimming shortened V by 2 bases and J by 8 bases, and 15 bases separated the two germline ends. The CDR3 covers 14 residues. No fewer than 5 micrograms of total RNA were isolated from every sample. A second PCR, run for roughly 6 to 11 cycles, used a sample-barcoded 5' primer plus a J-beta primer mix. From each sample, at least 2.5 million paired-end reads containing CDR3 were obtained. Via MiXCR, TCRdb re-called the 5' RACE reads, giving one row per CDR3 protein. This sample yields 650,000 to 800,000 distinct CDR3 sequences, of which approximately 48% are seen a single time; about 21% belongs to the top ten. This clonotype was seen a few times. Its antigen is unidentified.

Sample: blood. This clonotype originated in a man aged 60 to 75 in good health. The rearrangement uses TRBV10-3 and TRBJ1-2; the D gene is possibly TRBD1 (5 bases). The CDR3 is CAISEATEGRGYTF. CDR3 DNA: TGTGCCATCAGTGAGGCCACGGAGGGGCGGGGCTACACCTTC.